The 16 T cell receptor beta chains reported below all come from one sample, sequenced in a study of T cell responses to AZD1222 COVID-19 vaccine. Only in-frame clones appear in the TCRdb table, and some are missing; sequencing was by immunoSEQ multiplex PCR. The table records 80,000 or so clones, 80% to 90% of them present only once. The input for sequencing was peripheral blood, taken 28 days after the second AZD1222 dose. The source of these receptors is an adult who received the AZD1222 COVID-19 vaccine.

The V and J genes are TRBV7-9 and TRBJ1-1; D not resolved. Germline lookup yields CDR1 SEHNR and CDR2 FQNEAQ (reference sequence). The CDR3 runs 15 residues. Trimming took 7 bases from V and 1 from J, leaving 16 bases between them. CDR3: CASNLPGKKNTEAFF. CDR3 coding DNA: TGTGCCAGCAACCTTCCGGGCAAGAAGAACACTGAAGCTTTCTTT. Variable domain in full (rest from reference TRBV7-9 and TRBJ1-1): DTGVSQNPRHKITKRGQNVTFRCDPISEHNRLYWYRQTLGQGPEFLTYFQNEAQLEKSRLLSDRFSAERPKGSFSTLEIQRTEQGDSAMYLCASNLPGKKNTEAFFGQGTRLTVV.

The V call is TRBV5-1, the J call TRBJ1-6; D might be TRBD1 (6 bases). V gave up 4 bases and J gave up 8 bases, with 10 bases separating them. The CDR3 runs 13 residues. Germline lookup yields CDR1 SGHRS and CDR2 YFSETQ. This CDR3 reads CASSRDKDSPLHF. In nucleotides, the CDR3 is TGCGCCAGCAGCAGGGACAAAGATTCACCCCTCCACTTT.

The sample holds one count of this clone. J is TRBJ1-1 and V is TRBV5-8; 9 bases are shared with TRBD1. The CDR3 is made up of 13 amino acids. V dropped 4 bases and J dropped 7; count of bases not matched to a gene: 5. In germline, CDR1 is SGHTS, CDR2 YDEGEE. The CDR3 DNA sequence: TGTGCCAGCAGCAGGACAGGGGTAAATGAAGCTTTCTTT. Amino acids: CASSRTGVNEAFF.

For the CDR3, the DNA is TGTGCCAGCAGGTACCTCGGGGGGCAGGATCAGCCCCAGCATTTT. The encoded protein is CASRYLGGQDQPQHF. The chain joins TRBV2 to TRBJ1-5, with TRBD1 as a possible D gene (6 bases). Germline V gene lookup returns CDR1 SNHLY and CDR2 FYNNEI. Trimming pared 6 bases from V and 5 bases from J, leaving 17 bases between. CDR3 length equals 15 residues. Based on the CDR3 plus reference TRBV2 and TRBJ1-5, the full variable domain is EPEVTQTPSHQVTQMGQEVILRCVPISNHLYFYWYRQILGQKVEFLVSFYNNEISEKSEIFDDQFSVERPDGSNFTLKIRSTKLEDSAMYFCASRYLGGQDQPQHFGDGTRLSIL.

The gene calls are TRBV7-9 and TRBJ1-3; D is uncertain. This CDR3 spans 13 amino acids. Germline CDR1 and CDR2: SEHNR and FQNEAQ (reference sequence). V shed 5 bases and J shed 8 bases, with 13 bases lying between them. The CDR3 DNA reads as TGTGCCAGCAGCCTGTCCGGAGGCCACACCATATATTTT. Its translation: CASSLSGGHTIYF. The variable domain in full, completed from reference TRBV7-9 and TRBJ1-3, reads DTGVSQNPRHKITKRGQNVTFRCDPISEHNRLYWYRQTLGQGPEFLTYFQNEAQLEKSRLLSDRFSAERPKGSFSTLEIQRTEQGDSAMYLCASSLSGGHTIYFGEGSWLTVV.

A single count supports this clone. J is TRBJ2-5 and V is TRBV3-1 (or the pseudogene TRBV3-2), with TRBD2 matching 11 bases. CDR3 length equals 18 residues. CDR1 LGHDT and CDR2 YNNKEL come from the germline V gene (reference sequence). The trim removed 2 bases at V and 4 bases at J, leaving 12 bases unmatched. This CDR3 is CASSQLLAGVLGGETQYF. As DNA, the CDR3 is TGTGCCAGCAGCCAACTACTAGCGGGGGTACTCGGAGGAGAGACCCAGTACTTC.

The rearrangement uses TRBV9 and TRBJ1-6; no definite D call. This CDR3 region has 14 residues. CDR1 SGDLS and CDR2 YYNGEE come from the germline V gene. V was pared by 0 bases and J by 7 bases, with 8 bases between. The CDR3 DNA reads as TGTGCCAGCAGCGTAGCTTATCAGAATTCACCCCTCCACTTT. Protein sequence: CASSVAYQNSPLHF.

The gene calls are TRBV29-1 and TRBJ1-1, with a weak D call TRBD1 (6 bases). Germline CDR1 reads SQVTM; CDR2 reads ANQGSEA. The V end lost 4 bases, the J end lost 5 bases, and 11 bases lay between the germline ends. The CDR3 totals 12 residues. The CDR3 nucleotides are TGCAGCGTTGGGACAGTACCAACTGAAGCTTTCTTT. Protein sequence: CSVGTVPTEAFF.

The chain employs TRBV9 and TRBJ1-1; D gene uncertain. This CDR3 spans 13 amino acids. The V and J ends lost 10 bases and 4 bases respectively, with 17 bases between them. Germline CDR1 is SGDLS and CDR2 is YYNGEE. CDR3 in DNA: TGTGCCTCGTCCCATGCGGGCGGCACTGAAGCTTTCTTT. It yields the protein CASSHAGGTEAFF. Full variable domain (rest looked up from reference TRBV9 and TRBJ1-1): DSGVTQTPKHLITATGQRVTLRCSPRSGDLSVYWYQQSLDQGLQFLIQYYNGEERAKGNILERFSAQQFPDLHSELNLSSLELGDSALYFCASSHAGGTEAFFGQGTRLTVV.

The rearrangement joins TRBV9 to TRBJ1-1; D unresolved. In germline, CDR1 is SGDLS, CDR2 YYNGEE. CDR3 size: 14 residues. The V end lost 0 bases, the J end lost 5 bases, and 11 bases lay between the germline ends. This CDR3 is CASSVDGARTEAFF. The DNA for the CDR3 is TGTGCCAGCAGCGTAGATGGAGCAAGGACTGAAGCTTTCTTT.

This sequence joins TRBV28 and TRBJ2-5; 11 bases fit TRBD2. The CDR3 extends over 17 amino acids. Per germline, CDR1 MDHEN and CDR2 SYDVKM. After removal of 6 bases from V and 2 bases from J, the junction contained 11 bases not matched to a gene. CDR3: CASSPLGLAGGQETQYF. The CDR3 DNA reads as TGTGCCAGCAGCCCCCTTGGGCTAGCGGGAGGACAAGAGACCCAGTACTTC.

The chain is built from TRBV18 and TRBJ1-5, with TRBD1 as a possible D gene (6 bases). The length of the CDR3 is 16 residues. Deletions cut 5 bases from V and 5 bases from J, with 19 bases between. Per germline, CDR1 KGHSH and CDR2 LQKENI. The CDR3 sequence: CASSLNPGGRDQPQHF. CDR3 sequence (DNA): TGTGCCAGCTCATTAAACCCGGGGGGCAGGGATCAGCCCCAGCATTTT.

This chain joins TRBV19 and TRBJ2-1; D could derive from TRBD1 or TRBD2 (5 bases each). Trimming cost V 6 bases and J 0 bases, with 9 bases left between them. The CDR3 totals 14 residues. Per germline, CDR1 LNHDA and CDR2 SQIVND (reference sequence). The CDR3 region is CASSTGLSYNEQFF. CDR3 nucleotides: TGTGCCAGTAGCACAGGACTCTCCTACAATGAGCAGTTCTTC. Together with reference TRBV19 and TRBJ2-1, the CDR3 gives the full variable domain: DGGITQSPKYLFRKEGQNVTLSCEQNLNHDAMYWYRQDPGQGLRLIYYSQIVNDFQKGDIAEGYSVSREKKESFPLTVTSAQKNPTAFYLCASSTGLSYNEQFFGPGTRLTVL.

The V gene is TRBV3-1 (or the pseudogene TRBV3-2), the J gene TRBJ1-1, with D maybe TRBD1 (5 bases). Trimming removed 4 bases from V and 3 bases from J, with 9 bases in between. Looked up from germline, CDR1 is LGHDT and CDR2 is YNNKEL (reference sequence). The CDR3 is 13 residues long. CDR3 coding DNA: TGTGCCAGCAGCCGAGAGGGGTACACTGAAGCTTTCTTT. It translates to CASSREGYTEAFF.

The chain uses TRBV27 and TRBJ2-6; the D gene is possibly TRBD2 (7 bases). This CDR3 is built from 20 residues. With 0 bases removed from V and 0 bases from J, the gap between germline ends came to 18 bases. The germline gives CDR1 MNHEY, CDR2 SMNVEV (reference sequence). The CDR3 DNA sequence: TGTGCCAGCAGTTTATCTAGGGGGGGCACAGCAAGCTCTGGGGCCAACGTCCTGACTTTC. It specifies CASSLSRGGTASSGANVLTF.

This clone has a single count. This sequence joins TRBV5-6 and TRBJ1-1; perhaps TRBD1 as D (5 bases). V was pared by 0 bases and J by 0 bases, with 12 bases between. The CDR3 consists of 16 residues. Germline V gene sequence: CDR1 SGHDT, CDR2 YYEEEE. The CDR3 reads CASSLGPGRVNTEAFF. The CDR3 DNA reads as TGTGCCAGCAGCTTGGGTCCAGGGCGCGTGAACACTGAAGCTTTCTTT.